This T cell receptor (beta chain) was obtained from a study of T cells in Graves' hyperthyroidism and ophthalmopathy. RNA transcripts gave rise to amplified TCR beta CDR3 regions. First-round RT-PCR of the TCR CDR3 relied on the HTBI primer set. MiXCR, applied by TCRdb to the multiplex PCR reads, yields one record per CDR3 protein. The sample lists fewer than 750,000 distinct CDR3 sequences, approximately 14% occurring once. This clonotype was detected ten times or more. Its antigen is not known. This CDR3 is built from 14 residues. V was pared by 1 base and J by 5 bases, with 11 bases between. Germline values: CDR1 LGHNA, CDR2 YNFKEQ. Diagnosis rested on symptoms, serum thyroxine and TRAb, thyroid ultrasound, and orbital computed tomography. Findings and caveats of the study: Separating ophthalmopathy from stable hyperthyroidism was achieved by a 13 V-J model.

This clonotype was sampled from a woman between 50 and 59 years old with Graves' ophthalmopathy. Sequencing was carried out using blood. The rearrangement uses TRBV4-2 and TRBJ2-5; D is perhaps TRBD2 (6 bases). CDR3 in DNA: TGTGCCAGCAGCCAAGTCCTAGCGAGCGAGACCCAGTACTTC. This sequence encodes CASSQVLASETQYF.